This TCR beta chain was retrieved from a study of blood T cell repertoires in COVID-19. Study-level information: Sample material is recorded as cDNA or gDNA derived from T cells, B-cell-depleted T cells, or PBMCs.

Method: immunoSEQ multiplex PCR; TCRdb's copy keeps in-frame clones and lacks some. The sample records 200,000 to 250,000 clones, around nine tenths being singletons. Those enrolled, adults aged roughly 18 to 90 years, came from roughly 23 US areas. Participants reported their clinical history, and cohort assignment relied on those reports. What was sequenced was PBMCs or T cells enriched from blood (not recorded which). The sequence derives from a woman in her forties or fifties with acute COVID-19.

CDR3 DNA sequence: TGTGCCTGGAGCGTACCCGGGGAGGGGGTTATGGCTTTCTTT. Its protein is CAWSVPGEGVMAFF. This chain joins TRBV30 and TRBJ1-1; tentative D call: TRBD1 (6 bases). V shed 3 bases and J shed 11 bases, with 22 bases lying between them. The germline V gene encodes CDR1 GTSNPN and CDR2 SVGIG (reference sequence). CDR3 length equals 14 residues.